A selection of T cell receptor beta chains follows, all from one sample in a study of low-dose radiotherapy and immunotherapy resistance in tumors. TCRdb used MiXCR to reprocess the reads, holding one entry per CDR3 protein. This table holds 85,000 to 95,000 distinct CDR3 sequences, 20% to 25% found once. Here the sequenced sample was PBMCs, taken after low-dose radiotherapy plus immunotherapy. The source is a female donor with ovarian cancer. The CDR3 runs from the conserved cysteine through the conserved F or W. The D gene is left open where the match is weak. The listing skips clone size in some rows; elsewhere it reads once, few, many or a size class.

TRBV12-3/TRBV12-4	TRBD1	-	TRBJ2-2	TGTGCCAGCAGTCGCGCTGACAGGGTGAACGGGGAGCTGTTTTTT	CASSRADRVNGELFF
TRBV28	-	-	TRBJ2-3	TGTGCCAGCAGAGGGCCTGGCGGGCTCTCAGATACGCAGTATTTT	CASRGPGGLSDTQYF
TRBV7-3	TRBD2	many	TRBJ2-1	TGTGCCAGCAGCTTATTTCGAGGTGGGACTAGCTACGGCAATGAGCAGTTCTTC	CASSLFRGGTSYGNEQFF
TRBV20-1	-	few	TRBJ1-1	TGCAGTGCTCCCCGGAGCACTGAAGCTTTCTTT	CSAPRSTEAFF
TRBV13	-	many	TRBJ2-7	TGTGCCAGCTCGCTGGAAAGCTCCTACGAGCAGTACTTC	CASSLESSYEQYF
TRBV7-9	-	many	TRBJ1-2	TGTGCCAGCAGCCCGTCCCTCCCCTATGGCTACACCTTC	CASSPSLPYGYTF
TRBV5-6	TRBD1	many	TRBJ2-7	TGTGCCAGCAGCTTGGCCCACGGACAGGGGCTCGACGAGCAGTACTTC	CASSLAHGQGLDEQYF
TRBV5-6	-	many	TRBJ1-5	TGTGCCAGCAGCGTGACAGGTCGGCGTCAGCCCCAGCATTTT	CASSVTGRRQPQHF
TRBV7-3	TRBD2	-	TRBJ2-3	TGTGCCAGCAGCTCCGTAGCGGGAGAGGGCACGCAGTATTTT	CASSSVAGEGTQYF
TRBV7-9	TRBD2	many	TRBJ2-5	TGTGCCAGCAGCCCCCAGGGACTAGCGGGAGGGGAGACCCAGTACTTC	CASSPQGLAGGETQYF
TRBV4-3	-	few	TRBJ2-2	TGCGCCAGCAGCCTGAGGGGGGAGGGAGTCGGCGCCACCGGGGAGCTGTTTTTT	CASSLRGEGVGATGELFF
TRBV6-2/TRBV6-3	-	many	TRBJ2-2	TGTGCCAGCACGCAAGCGAACACCGGGGAGCTGTTTTTT	CASTQANTGELFF
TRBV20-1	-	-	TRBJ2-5	TGCAGTACTAGAGATACGGCGAGGGGAGAGACCCAGTACTTC	CSTRDTARGETQYF
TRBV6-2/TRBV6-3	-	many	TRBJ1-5	TGTGCCAGCACCCCGTTTGATAATCAGCCCCAGCATTTT	CASTPFDNQPQHF
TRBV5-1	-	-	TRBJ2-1	TGCGCCAGCAGGTCAGGCAATGAGCAGTTCTTC	CASRSGNEQFF
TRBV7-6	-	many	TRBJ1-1	TGTGCCAGCAGCTTCAGGGTTGGCACTGAAGCTTTCTTT	CASSFRVGTEAFF